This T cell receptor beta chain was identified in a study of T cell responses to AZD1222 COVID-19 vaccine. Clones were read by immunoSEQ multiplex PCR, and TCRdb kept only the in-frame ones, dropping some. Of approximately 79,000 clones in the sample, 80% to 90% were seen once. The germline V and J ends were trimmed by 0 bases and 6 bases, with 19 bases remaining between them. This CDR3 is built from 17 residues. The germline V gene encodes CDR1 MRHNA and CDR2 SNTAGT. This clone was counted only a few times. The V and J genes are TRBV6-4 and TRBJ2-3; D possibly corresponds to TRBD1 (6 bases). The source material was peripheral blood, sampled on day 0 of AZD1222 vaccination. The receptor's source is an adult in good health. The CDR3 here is CASSDSIWARGSDTQYF. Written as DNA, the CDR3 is TGTGCCAGCAGTGACTCGATTTGGGCCAGGGGATCCGATACGCAGTATTTT.